This T cell receptor beta chain was identified in a study of T cells after yellow fever vaccination. This CDR3 is 14 amino acids long. Germline values: CDR1 GTSNPN, CDR2 SVGIG (reference sequence). Trimming removed 0 bases at V and 4 bases at J, with 12 bases between. They built TCR cDNA with 5'RACE template switching, a step that put in a universal primer site and UMIs. MiXCR was run by TCRdb on the 5' RACE reads, yielding one entry per CDR3 protein. Altogether approximately 85,000 distinct CDR3 sequences are present, about an eighth being singletons, with the ten largest covering roughly 24%. There are a few counts of this clonotype. Study-wide findings and caveats: Most primary-vaccination clones recurred post-booster (approximately 96% CD4, about 87% CD8). Weaker in magnitude, the secondary response showed a faster peak on day 5 versus 15.

The receptor comes from a man younger than 30 who received the YFV17D yellow fever vaccine. Specimen: CD8+ T cells not binding an NS4B(214-222) dextramer, sorted from PBMCs, collected about 20 days after the first yellow fever vaccination. The chain has TRBV30 and TRBJ1-2; D gene unclear. CDR3: CAWSVPGGSYGYTF. CDR3 DNA sequence: TGTGCCTGGAGTGTACCAGGAGGGAGCTATGGCTACACCTTC.